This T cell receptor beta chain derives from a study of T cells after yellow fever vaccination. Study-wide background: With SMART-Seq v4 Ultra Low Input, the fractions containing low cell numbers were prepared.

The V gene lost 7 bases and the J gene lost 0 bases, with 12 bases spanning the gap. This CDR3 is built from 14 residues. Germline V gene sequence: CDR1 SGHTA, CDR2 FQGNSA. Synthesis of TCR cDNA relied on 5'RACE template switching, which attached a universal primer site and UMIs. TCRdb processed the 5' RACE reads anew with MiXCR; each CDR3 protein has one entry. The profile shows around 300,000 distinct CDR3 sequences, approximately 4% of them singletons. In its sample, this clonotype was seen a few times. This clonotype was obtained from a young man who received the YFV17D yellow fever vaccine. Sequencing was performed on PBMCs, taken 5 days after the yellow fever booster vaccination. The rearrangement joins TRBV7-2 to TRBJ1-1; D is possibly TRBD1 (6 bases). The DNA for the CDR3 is TGTGCCAGCACCCGAGACAGGTTGAACACTGAAGCTTTCTTT. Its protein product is CASTRDRLNTEAFF.